This T cell receptor (beta chain) was captured in a study of siplizumab effects on memory and regulatory T cells. Generated by immunoSEQ multiplex PCR, the TCRdb table keeps only in-frame clones and is missing some. The table lists 85,000 to 130,000 clones, about 91% of them singletons. Note on this clone: The antigen is undetermined.

Study results and limitations: The authors mapped only a minor fraction of alloreactive clones to unstimulated subsets. Controls showed an average of around 30% Treg-derived mappable alloreactive CD4+ clones, while siplizumab showed 60% to 80%.

CDR3 length: 16 residues. The V end lost 4 bases, the J end lost 4 bases, and 20 bases lay between the germline ends. Germline CDR1 reads SGHNT; CDR2 reads YYREEE (reference sequence). The chain combines TRBV5-4 with TRBJ1-2, with D possibly matching TRBD1 (5 bases). The clonotype originates from a human donor in good health. Material for sequencing was Tregs sorted from blood. The CDR3 spells CASSQRATATRYGYTF. CDR3 DNA: TGTGCCAGCAGCCAAAGAGCGACAGCCACGCGCTATGGCTACACCTTC.